Following are 27 T cell receptor beta chains from one sample sequenced in a study of blood T cell repertoires in COVID-19. The table came from immunoSEQ multiplex PCR; TCRdb's copy has only in-frame clones and leaves some out. The data hold 140,000 to 150,000 clones, with roughly 79% observed a single time. Sequencing was performed on peripheral blood. The receptors shown here come from a man aged 50 to 59 with active or convalescent COVID-19.

The V and J genes are TRBV18 and TRBJ2-1; the D gene is possibly TRBD1 (6 bases). Germline values: CDR1 KGHSH, CDR2 LQKENI. Trimming left V 0 bases short and J 5 bases short, with 11 bases between. The CDR3 is 15 residues long. The CDR3 is CASSPPVQGNNEQFF. CDR3 coding DNA: TGTGCCAGCTCACCACCGGTACAGGGCAACAATGAGCAGTTCTTC.

The chain joins TRBV18 to TRBJ2-7, with 7 bases that match TRBD1. This CDR3 contains 14 residues. V gave up 6 bases and J gave up 2 bases; unmatched junction bases: 7. Germline lookup yields CDR1 KGHSH and CDR2 LQKENI. The CDR3 here is CASSPRQGAYEQYF. CDR3 coding DNA: TGTGCCAGCTCTCCGAGGCAGGGGGCCTACGAGCAGTACTTC.

The chain has TRBV28 and TRBJ2-3; 16 bases are shared with TRBD2. The CDR3 spans 17 residues. Trimming removed 7 bases from V and 4 bases from J; junction bases left unmatched: 8. Germline-derived CDR1 and CDR2 are MDHEN and SYDVKM. The CDR3 sequence is CASTRGLAGGQADTQYF. The DNA of the CDR3 is TGTGCCAGCACCCGGGGACTAGCGGGAGGGCAAGCAGATACGCAGTATTTT.

The chain links TRBV7-8 to TRBJ2-2; D might be TRBD2 (6 bases). With 1 base removed from V and 0 bases from J, the gap between germline ends came to 12 bases. The CDR3 covers 17 residues. Per the germline V gene, CDR1 is SGHVS and CDR2 is FQNEAQ. CDR3 residues: CASSLGGGNANTGELFF. The DNA of the CDR3 is TGTGCCAGCAGCTTAGGGGGCGGGAACGCGAACACCGGGGAGCTGTTTTTT.

The chain uses TRBV28 and TRBJ1-5, with a weak D call TRBD1 (6 bases). CDR3 length: 19 amino acids. Looked up from germline, CDR1 is MDHEN and CDR2 is SYDVKM. V lost 2 bases to trimming and J lost 0 bases, with 20 bases between them. The CDR3 sequence is CASSLRLASGGYSNQPQHF. The CDR3 DNA is TGTGCCAGCAGTTTACGACTAGCCTCGGGGGGCTATAGCAATCAGCCCCAGCATTTT.

The chain combines TRBV29-1 with TRBJ2-7, with 11 bases lining up with TRBD2. The length of the CDR3 is 17 residues. The ends lost 5 bases at V and 4 bases at J; junction bases unmatched: 16. Germline assignment: CDR1 SQVTM and CDR2 ANQGSEA. The CDR3, as DNA: TGCAGCGTTACCCCCCGGGTTCGGCTAGCGGGAGGATACGAGCAGTACTTC. Amino acids: CSVTPRVRLAGGYEQYF.

This clone was observed a handful of times. V gene TRBV29-1 combines with J gene TRBJ1-1; D gene unclear. Per the germline V gene, CDR1 is SQVTM and CDR2 is ANQGSEA. This CDR3 is built from 13 residues. Trimming shortened V by 4 bases and J by 1 base, and 10 bases separated the two germline ends. CDR3 DNA: TGCAGCGTTGTGGAGGCGGGGAACACTGAAGCTTTCTTT. Its protein product is CSVVEAGNTEAFF.

This clone came up a few times. The chain links TRBV5-1 to TRBJ1-6; D gene uncertain. CDR3 size: 15 residues. V shed 2 bases and J shed 6 bases, with 12 bases lying between them. In germline, CDR1 is SGHRS, CDR2 YFSETQ. The DNA for the CDR3 is TGCGCCAGCAGCTTAGACTTCTCGGTTAATTCACCCCTCCACTTT. Amino acid sequence: CASSLDFSVNSPLHF.

The chain couples TRBV6-6 to TRBJ2-5; 11 nucleotides match TRBD1. The CDR3 loop spans 16 amino acids. With V trimmed by 2 bases and J by 5 bases, 7 bases remained unmatched. Germline V gives CDR1 MNHNY, CDR2 SVGAGI (reference sequence). CDR3 in amino acids: CASSYRTGGASETQYF. CDR3 bases: TGTGCCAGCAGTTACCGGACAGGGGGCGCGTCGGAGACCCAGTACTTC.

Concerning this clone: This specimen includes other DNA sequences encoding the same CDR3. V is TRBV28 and J is TRBJ1-5; a weak D match, TRBD1 (6 bases). From germline, CDR1 is MDHEN and CDR2 SYDVKM. The CDR3 is 14 amino acids. The V end was cut by 5 bases, the J end by 5 bases, with 13 bases between. DNA for the CDR3: TGTGCCAGCAGTCCCGACAGGAACTATCAGCCCCAGCATTTT. Protein: CASSPDRNYQPQHF.

This chain links TRBV6-5 with TRBJ1-5; D not certain. Germline CDR1 is MNHEY and CDR2 is SVGAGI. The ends were cut back, 7 bases at V and 1 base at J, with 14 bases in the middle. The CDR3 extends over 15 amino acids. This chain's CDR3 is CASNMRRTSNQPQHF. DNA for the CDR3: TGTGCCAGCAATATGCGGCGAACCAGCAATCAGCCCCAGCATTTT.

This clone was counted only a few times. The chain combines TRBV25-1 with TRBJ2-5; TRBD1 is a possible D gene (6 bases). CDR3 size: 13 residues. Germline CDR1 reads MGHDK; CDR2 reads SYGVNS. Trimming removed 6 bases at V and 7 bases at J, with 15 bases between. CDR3: CASRETGDGTQYF. The CDR3 DNA reads TGTGCCAGCAGGGAGACAGGAGATGGGACCCAGTACTTC.

This chain links TRBV6-2 or TRBV6-3 with TRBJ1-5, with a weak D call TRBD1 (5 bases). CDR1 and CDR2 from the germline V gene are MNHEY and SVGEGT. The ends were cut back, 3 bases at V and 3 bases at J, with 9 bases in the middle. This CDR3 is 14 amino acids long. The CDR3: CASSYGRVNQPQHF. The CDR3 region has the DNA TGTGCCAGCAGTTATGGCAGGGTCAATCAGCCCCAGCATTTT.

The chain links TRBV5-1 to TRBJ2-2; TRBD2 matches at 12 bases. The CDR3 spans 17 residues. V dropped 3 bases and J dropped 4; count of bases not matched to a gene: 7. Per the germline V gene, CDR1 is SGHRS and CDR2 is YFSETQ. CDR3 DNA sequence: TGCGCCAGCAGCTACGACCCGGGACTAGCGGGCACCGGGGAGCTGTTTTTT. Encoded protein: CASSYDPGLAGTGELFF.

The gene calls are TRBV28 and TRBJ1-2, with 10 bases matching TRBD1. This CDR3 spans 15 amino acids. Germline CDR1 MDHEN, CDR2 SYDVKM. The V gene end was trimmed by 6 bases and the J gene end by 4 bases; junction bases not matched to a gene: 8. The CDR3: CASSQGTGAFYGYTF. In DNA form, the CDR3 reads TGTGCCAGCAGCCAAGGGACAGGGGCCTTCTATGGCTACACCTTC.

The rearrangement links TRBV2 to TRBJ2-5; no reliable D call. V was pared by 2 bases and J by 5 bases, with 9 bases between. CDR1 is SNHLY, CDR2 FYNNEI, per germline. The CDR3 consists of 13 residues. The CDR3 DNA reads TGTGCCAGCAGTGAAAGGTTGGGCGAGACCCAGTACTTC. It yields the protein CASSERLGETQYF.

The chain employs TRBV28 and TRBJ2-1; 8 bases map to TRBD2. The CDR3 extends over 17 amino acids. Germline loops: CDR1 MDHEN, CDR2 SYDVKM. Trimming cost V 6 bases and J 3 bases; bases outside gene matches: 13. The CDR3 sequence is CASRDKAGDPLYNEQFF. CDR3 nucleotides: TGTGCCAGCAGAGATAAAGCGGGAGACCCACTCTACAATGAGCAGTTCTTC.

This rearrangement joins TRBV6-4 to TRBJ2-1; 11 bases fit TRBD2. After removal of 3 bases from V and 6 bases from J, the junction contained 10 bases not matched to a gene. The CDR3 covers 17 residues. Per the germline V gene, CDR1 is MRHNA and CDR2 is SNTAGT. The CDR3 sequence is CASSEIMGLAGGNEQFF. The CDR3 nucleotides read TGTGCCAGCAGTGAAATTATGGGGCTAGCGGGGGGCAATGAGCAGTTCTTC.

This chain's CDR3 is CASSEGRSGNTIYF. Written as DNA, the CDR3 is TGTGCCAGCAGTGAGGGCAGATCTGGAAACACCATATATTTT. The chain links TRBV2 to TRBJ1-3; D is unresolved. This CDR3 region has 14 residues. Germline CDR1 and CDR2: SNHLY and FYNNEI. V gave up 3 bases and J gave up 1 base, with 7 bases separating them.

The chain combines TRBV19 with TRBJ1-4, with a weak D call TRBD1 (6 bases). Germline CDR1 LNHDA, CDR2 SQIVND (reference sequence). V was shortened by 7 bases and J by 8 bases, with 17 bases between the two germline ends. CDR3 length: 14 amino acids. The CDR3 sequence: CASTTGIPREKLFF. The CDR3 DNA reads as TGTGCCAGTACGACAGGAATACCCAGGGAAAAACTGTTTTTT.

The CDR3 DNA follows: TGCACCGCCCTAGCGGGAGGCGAGCAGTACTTC. Its translation is CTALAGGEQYF. J is TRBJ2-7 and V is TRBV20-1; 11 nucleotides agree with TRBD2. This CDR3 spans 11 amino acids. Germline CDR1 is DFQATT and CDR2 is SNEGSKA (reference sequence).

This chain uses TRBV27 with TRBJ2-1; 15 positions agree with TRBD2. The germline gives CDR1 MNHEY, CDR2 SMNVEV (reference sequence). The CDR3 spans 15 residues. V lost 6 bases to trimming and J lost 7 bases; unmatched junction nucleotides: 4. The CDR3 loop is CASSPGTSGGNEQFF. CDR3 DNA sequence: TGTGCCAGCAGCCCCGGGACTAGCGGGGGGAATGAGCAGTTCTTC.

This chain links TRBV5-1 with TRBJ1-1, with 7 bases matching TRBD1. From germline, CDR1 is SGHRS and CDR2 YFSETQ. This CDR3 is built from 14 residues. Germline trimming cut 4 bases from V and 4 bases from J; bases unmatched to any gene: 7. CDR3 DNA sequence: TGCGCCAGCAGCAGTCAGACAGGGCCCACTGAAGCTTTCTTT. This gives the protein CASSSQTGPTEAFF.

V gene TRBV5-1 combines with J gene TRBJ1-4, with 10 bases aligning to TRBD1. Germline CDR1 SGHRS, CDR2 YFSETQ. The J segment lost 0 bases and the V segment lost 4 bases, leaving 6 bases of the junction unmatched. CDR3 length: 17 amino acids. CDR3 nucleotides: TGCGCCAGCAGCCCGGGGACAGGGGTTGCAACTAATGAAAAACTGTTTTTT. Protein product: CASSPGTGVATNEKLFF.

The chain employs TRBV3-1 (or the pseudogene TRBV3-2) and TRBJ1-5, with TRBD1 identical over 12 bases. Germline V CDR1 and CDR2: LGHDT, YNNKEL (reference sequence). The length of the CDR3 is 15 residues. V lost 4 bases, J lost 5 bases, and 3 bases stayed unmatched. Written as DNA, the CDR3 is TGTGCCAGCAGCCCTGGGACAGGGGGCGATCAGCCCCAGCATTTT. This codes for CASSPGTGGDQPQHF.

The genes are TRBV24-1 and TRBJ2-1; 12 bases line up with TRBD2. The CDR3 runs to 17 residues. V dropped 4 bases and J dropped 4; count of bases not matched to a gene: 7. CDR1 and CDR2 from the germline V gene are KGHDR and SFDVKD. The CDR3 sequence: CATSDRLAGDRYNEQFF. The CDR3 bases are TGTGCCACCAGTGACCGACTAGCGGGAGATCGGTACAATGAGCAGTTCTTC.

This clone was observed a handful of times. V usage is TRBV27 and J usage is TRBJ1-2; D ambiguous. Trimming removed 6 bases at V and 5 bases at J, with 16 bases between. Germline V CDR1 and CDR2: MNHEY, SMNVEV (reference sequence). This CDR3 contains 14 residues. The CDR3 is CASSPTPGLYGYTF. In DNA form, the CDR3 reads TGTGCCAGCAGCCCTACCCCGGGATTATATGGCTACACCTTC.